Listed here are 26 T cell receptor beta chains from one sample, sequenced in a study of CD8+ T cells in alopecia areata. RNA was isolated and reverse transcribed to cDNA, the sequencing template. Sequencing used immunoSEQ multiplex PCR; TCRdb keeps in-frame clones, though not all of them. The repertoire has more than 9,000 clones, 57% of them found once; the top ten carry around 15%. Lesional scalp punch biopsies and peripheral blood came from alopecia areata patients. Material: skin. These receptors were collected from a human donor with alopecia areata.

The gene calls are TRBV5-6 and TRBJ2-7, with 8 bases aligning to TRBD1. The CDR3 consists of 16 residues. Losses at the gene ends were 5 bases for V and 3 bases for J; bases not matched to a gene: 13. Germline V CDR1 and CDR2: SGHDT, YYEEEE. CDR3 coding DNA: TGTGCCAGCAGTCCCGCCCTCGGACAGGGATACTACGAGCAGTACTTC. Translating gives CASSPALGQGYYEQYF.

This clone was found a few times. The chain combines TRBV7-9 with TRBJ2-7; D might be TRBD2 (5 bases). The germline gives CDR1 SEHNR, CDR2 FQNEAQ (reference sequence). The CDR3 length is 16 residues. Trimming left V 2 bases short and J 4 bases short, with 18 bases between. In DNA, the CDR3 is TGTGCCAGCAGCTTATATCCAGCTTCGGGGTGGTACGAGCAGTACTTC. Translating it yields CASSLYPASGWYEQYF.

The chain employs TRBV30 and TRBJ2-7, with 15 bases that match TRBD2. The CDR3 covers 16 residues. The germline gives CDR1 GTSNPN, CDR2 SVGIG (reference sequence). The V and J ends lost 4 bases and 3 bases, in that order; junction bases with no gene match: 7. The CDR3 spells CAWNQGTSGRFYEQYF. The CDR3 region has the DNA TGTGCCTGGAATCAGGGGACTAGCGGGAGGTTCTACGAGCAGTACTTC.

This sequence joins TRBV7-6 and TRBJ2-1; possibly TRBD2 for D (6 bases). There are 15 residues in the CDR3. V gave up 1 base and J gave up 7 bases, with 14 bases separating them. Germline CDR1 and CDR2: SGHVS and FNYEAQ. CDR3 sequence (DNA): TGTGCCAGCAGCTTAGGGGCGGGGACGGGGAATGAGCAGTTCTTC. This gives the protein CASSLGAGTGNEQFF.

This clone was counted only a few times. The chain joins TRBV7-2 to TRBJ2-5; D gene uncertain. The CDR3 is made up of 16 amino acids. The germline V and J ends were trimmed by 2 bases and 5 bases, with 18 bases remaining between them. Germline V gives CDR1 SGHTA, CDR2 FQGNSA. This chain's CDR3 is CASSLNIGTGEETQYF. DNA for the CDR3: TGTGCCAGCAGCTTAAATATAGGAACGGGTGAGGAGACCCAGTACTTC.

The genes are TRBV6-6 and TRBJ1-5; the match to TRBD1 covers 9 bases. Germline V CDR1 and CDR2: MNHNY, SVGAGI (reference sequence). This CDR3 has 14 residues. Unmatched junction bases numbered 5, after V lost 5 bases and J lost 6 bases. CDR3 coding DNA: TGTGCCAGCAGTCTGGACAGGGGTGGTCAGCCCCAGCATTTT. As protein: CASSLDRGGQPQHF.

The chain has TRBV29-1 and TRBJ2-1; D unclear. This CDR3 region has 14 residues. Germline V gene data show CDR1 as SQVTM and CDR2 as ANQGSEA. Trimming shortened V by 0 bases and J by 4 bases, and 10 bases separated the two germline ends. The DNA of the CDR3 is TGCAGCGTTGAAGATTGGGTCCCGTACAATGAGCAGTTCTTC. Encoded protein: CSVEDWVPYNEQFF.

Only a few counts were recorded for this clone. This chain links TRBV10-2 with TRBJ2-7, with a weak D call TRBD1 (6 bases). From germline, CDR1 is WSHSY and CDR2 SAAADI. The CDR3 is 13 residues long. The germline V and J ends were trimmed by 7 bases and 2 bases, with 12 bases remaining between them. CDR3 DNA: TGCGCCAGCAACACAGGGTTTCCCTACGAGCAGTACTTC. It is translated as CASNTGFPYEQYF.

V is TRBV9 and J is TRBJ2-1; D possibly uses TRBD1 or TRBD2 (5 bases each). The CDR3 consists of 15 residues. V was cut by 0 bases and J by 7 bases, with 14 bases left in between. The germline CDR1 and CDR2 sequences are SGDLS and YYNGEE. CDR3 sequence (DNA): TGTGCCAGCAGCGTAGGGGGGAGTCTTGCAAATGAGCAGTTCTTC. Translating gives CASSVGGSLANEQFF.

The V and J genes are TRBV2 and TRBJ2-7; tentative D call: TRBD2 (6 bases). CDR3 length equals 16 residues. The germline V gene encodes CDR1 SNHLY and CDR2 FYNNEI. The V end was cut by 1 base, the J end by 2 bases, with 15 bases between. Here the CDR3 reads CASSEVRRAATYEQYF. Here the CDR3 DNA reads TGTGCCAGCAGTGAAGTGAGGAGGGCGGCAACCTACGAGCAGTACTTC.

This clone has a handful of counts. This sequence joins TRBV25-1 and TRBJ2-1; D gene ambiguous. The germline V gene has CDR1 MGHDK and CDR2 SYGVNS. This CDR3 is 13 amino acids long. The ends were cut back, 2 bases at V and 5 bases at J, with 7 bases in the middle. CDR3 in DNA: TGTGCCAGCAGTGAAGCCGGCAACAATGAGCAGTTCTTC. Protein product: CASSEAGNNEQFF. The full variable domain, its missing parts supplied by reference TRBV25-1 and TRBJ2-1, is EADIYQTPRYLVIGTGKKITLECSQTMGHDKMYWYQQDPGMELHLIHYSYGVNSTEKGDLSSESTVSRIRTEHFPLTLESARPSHTSQYLCASSEAGNNEQFFGPGTRLTVL.

This clone appeared a few times. V gene TRBV9 combines with J gene TRBJ1-4; D remains unclear. There are 13 residues in the CDR3. Germline loops: CDR1 SGDLS, CDR2 YYNGEE. V was trimmed by 0 bases and J by 7 bases, leaving 7 bases between them. In DNA form, the CDR3 reads TGTGCCAGCAGCGTAGATTCGGGTGAAAAACTGTTTTTT. Translated: CASSVDSGEKLFF.

This chain joins TRBV29-1 and TRBJ1-1; TRBD1 might be the D (6 bases). V shed 4 bases and J shed 7 bases, with 16 bases lying between them. The germline CDR1 and CDR2 sequences are SQVTM and ANQGSEA. The CDR3 consists of 13 residues. This CDR3 is CSVGEGGRGEAFF. CDR3 coding DNA: TGCAGCGTTGGTGAAGGGGGACGTGGTGAAGCTTTCTTT.

The V gene is TRBV4-2, the J gene TRBJ2-6; possible D gene TRBD1, 5 bases. Germline V gene sequence: CDR1 LGHNA, CDR2 YNFKEQ. V lost 2 bases, J lost 1 base, and 6 bases lay in between. This CDR3 spans 15 amino acids. The CDR3 is CASSQQGSGANVLTF. For the CDR3, the DNA is TGTGCCAGCAGCCAACAGGGTTCTGGGGCCAACGTCCTGACTTTC.

This clone is medium-sized in the sample. V is TRBV14 and J is TRBJ2-7, with D tentatively TRBD1 (6 bases). The V gene lost 3 bases and the J gene lost 5 bases, with 8 bases spanning the gap. The CDR3 is 12 residues long. Germline V CDR1 and CDR2: SGHDN, FVKESK. CDR3 region: CASSQGAHEQYF. The DNA for the CDR3 is TGTGCCAGCAGCCAGGGGGCCCACGAGCAGTACTTC.

V is TRBV4-1 and J is TRBJ2-7; D not certain. The CDR3 runs to 15 residues. Between the trimmed V and J ends, which lost 3 bases and 2 bases, there was a span of 14 bases. CDR1 and CDR2 (germline): MGHRA, YSYEKL. CDR3 sequence reads: CASSHTATATYEQYF. Written as DNA, the CDR3 is TGCGCCAGCAGCCACACAGCGACCGCTACCTACGAGCAGTACTTC.

The V call is TRBV4-3, the J call TRBJ2-7; possible D gene TRBD2, 6 bases. The CDR3 is 16 residues long. V was clipped by 0 bases and J by 5 bases, with 17 bases between them. CDR1 is LGHNA, CDR2 YSLEER, per germline. This chain's CDR3 is CASSQDFGKGGNEQYF. The CDR3 bases are TGCGCCAGCAGCCAAGATTTCGGGAAGGGAGGCAACGAGCAGTACTTC.

The chain is built from TRBV18 and TRBJ2-7, with 7 bases fitting TRBD1. The CDR3 contains 15 residues. The V gene end was trimmed by 6 bases and the J gene end by 0 bases; junction bases not matched to a gene: 8. CDR1 is KGHSH and CDR2 is LQKENI in the germline V gene. The CDR3 DNA is TGTGCCAGCTCCCGTGACAGGGCTGGCTCCTACGAGCAGTACTTC. The encoded protein is CASSRDRAGSYEQYF.

The V gene is TRBV7-3, the J gene TRBJ2-7; possibly TRBD1 for D (6 bases). CDR3 size: 15 residues. V was pared by 2 bases and J by 1 base, with 12 bases between. CDR1 is SGHTA and CDR2 is FQGTGA in the germline V gene. CDR3 DNA sequence: TGTGCCAGCAGCTTAGGGCCGGACAGATCCTACGAGCAGTACTTC. It is translated as CASSLGPDRSYEQYF.

This clone has only a few counts. The chain employs TRBV6-1 and TRBJ2-1, with D uncertain. There are 15 residues in the CDR3. Trimming left V 2 bases short and J 0 bases short, with 8 bases between. Germline V gene sequence: CDR1 MNHNS, CDR2 SASEGT. The CDR3 sequence: CASSETESSYNEQFF. In nucleotides, the CDR3 is TGTGCCAGCAGTGAAACAGAAAGCTCCTACAATGAGCAGTTCTTC.

The chain is built from TRBV7-9 and TRBJ1-2; D not resolved. This CDR3 contains 14 residues. The V gene lost 5 bases and the J gene lost 7 bases, with 17 bases spanning the gap. CDR1 and CDR2 (germline): SEHNR, FQNEAQ (reference sequence). The CDR3 sequence: CASSPSAGYSGYTF. Here the CDR3 DNA reads TGTGCCAGCAGCCCAAGTGCGGGTTACAGTGGCTACACCTTC.

With regard to this clone: This sample includes further DNA sequences coding for the same CDR3. This rearrangement joins TRBV25-1 to TRBJ1-1; D is possibly TRBD1 (6 bases). Trimming cost V 6 bases and J 4 bases, with 6 bases left between them. Per germline, CDR1 MGHDK and CDR2 SYGVNS. The CDR3 consists of 11 residues. In DNA form, the CDR3 reads TGTGCCAGCAGAGGGGGCACTGAAGCTTTCTTT. Translating it yields CASRGGTEAFF.

Only a few counts were recorded for this clone. J is TRBJ1-5 and V is TRBV7-6; D uncertain. The CDR3 runs 13 residues. V dropped 0 bases and J dropped 5 bases, with 5 bases sitting between them. Germline values: CDR1 SGHVS, CDR2 FNYEAQ. CDR3 residues: CASSLAEDQPQHF. Here the CDR3 DNA reads TGTGCCAGCAGCTTAGCTGAGGATCAGCCCCAGCATTTT.

The CDR3 nucleotides are TGTGCCAGCAGCTTAGTTGGGACCAACACAGATACGCAGTATTTT. Translating gives CASSLVGTNTDTQYF. The gene calls are TRBV11-2 and TRBJ2-3, with D possibly called TRBD1 or TRBD2 (5 bases each). Germline V gene sequence: CDR1 SGHAT, CDR2 FQNNGV. The length of the CDR3 is 15 residues. The ends were cut back, 1 base at V and 2 bases at J, with 10 bases in the middle.

This clone occurred a few times. This chain joins TRBV7-2 and TRBJ2-3; D remains unclear. The CDR3 extends over 12 amino acids. Germline values: CDR1 SGHTA, CDR2 FQGNSA. The V end lost 2 bases, the J end lost 4 bases, and 4 bases lay between the germline ends. The CDR3 sequence is CASSLSADTQYF. For the CDR3, the DNA is TGTGCCAGCAGCTTAAGCGCAGATACGCAGTATTTT.

V is TRBV28 and J is TRBJ2-1, with D possibly TRBD2 on 5 matching bases. This CDR3 is built from 13 residues. Trimming took 2 bases from V and 5 from J, leaving 7 bases between them. The germline CDR1 and CDR2 sequences are MDHEN and SYDVKM. The CDR3 bases are TGTGCCAGCAGTTTAGGGAGCAACAATGAGCAGTTCTTC. It translates to CASSLGSNNEQFF.